This entry lists 18 T cell receptor beta chains sequenced from one sample in a study of beta chain features in type 1 diabetes. Expressed TCRB transcripts got sequenced, as all isolated RNA was reverse transcribed. This table comes from immunoSEQ multiplex PCR, and its TCRdb copy is limited to in-frame clones, with some not included. The sample carries 250,000 to 350,000 clones, approximately 10% recorded once. Sequencing was performed on naive CD4+ T cells from blood. These receptors were taken from a woman in her 30s in good health.

This clone was seen only a few times. The J gene is TRBJ1-1, the V gene TRBV7-2, with D possibly being TRBD1 (5 bases). Germline V lookup: CDR1 SGHTA, CDR2 FQGNSA. The V and J ends lost 0 bases and 2 bases respectively, with 10 bases between them. The CDR3 has 15 amino acids. As DNA, the CDR3 is TGTGCCAGCAGCTTAGCGAGACAGATTAACACTGAAGCTTTCTTT. This codes for CASSLARQINTEAFF.

This clone was recorded a few times. This chain joins TRBV28 and TRBJ2-7; D might be TRBD1 (5 bases). There are 12 residues in the CDR3. Germline lookup yields CDR1 MDHEN and CDR2 SYDVKM. Trimming pared 5 bases from V and 6 bases from J, leaving 11 bases between. CDR3: CASSTGVGEQYF. The CDR3 nucleotides are TGTGCCAGCAGTACAGGCGTGGGCGAGCAGTACTTC.

This chain joins TRBV6-5 and TRBJ2-3; 7 positions match TRBD2. Germline CDR1 MNHEY, CDR2 SVGAGI. With 1 base clipped from V and 4 bases from J, the junction kept 5 bases outside the gene matches. This CDR3 is built from 15 residues. CDR3 DNA: TGTGCCAGCAGTTACTATCGGACTAGTCCAGATACGCAGTATTTT. Translated: CASSYYRTSPDTQYF.

This clone showed up just a few times. V gene TRBV28 combines with J gene TRBJ2-7; 8 positions agree with TRBD1. This CDR3 region has 11 residues. The V gene end was trimmed by 10 bases and the J gene end by 6 bases; junction bases not matched to a gene: 5. Germline V gene sequence: CDR1 MDHEN, CDR2 SYDVKM. CDR3 sequence reads: CAIRGQVEQYF. The CDR3 nucleotides are TGTGCCATCAGGGGACAGGTCGAGCAGTACTTC.

V and J are TRBV5-1 and TRBJ1-5; TRBD1 agrees at 7 bases. V was pared by 0 bases and J by 8 bases, with 5 bases of the junction left unmatched. This CDR3 is built from 14 residues. The germline V gene has CDR1 SGHRS and CDR2 YFSETQ. The CDR3 nucleotides are TGCGCCAGCAGCTTGGGACAGGGAGTGGAGCCCCAGCATTTT. Translation gives CASSLGQGVEPQHF.

The rearrangement uses TRBV27 and TRBJ2-5; D is possibly TRBD1 (6 bases). The V end was cut by 3 bases, the J end by 7 bases, with 9 bases between. The germline V gene has CDR1 MNHEY and CDR2 SMNVEV (reference sequence). This CDR3 spans 12 amino acids. As DNA, the CDR3 is TGTGCCAGCAGTTTCCGAGGGGGGACCCAGTACTTC. Translating it yields CASSFRGGTQYF.

This clone came up a few times. The chain uses TRBV28 and TRBJ2-1, with 9 bases matching TRBD2. V shed 5 bases, J shed 2 bases, and the junction held 10 bases outside the gene matches. Germline CDR1 reads MDHEN; CDR2 reads SYDVKM. The CDR3 has 17 residues. The CDR3 sequence is CASSDPSSGRTYNEQFF. In DNA, the CDR3 is TGTGCCAGCAGTGACCCCAGTAGCGGGAGAACCTACAATGAGCAGTTCTTC.

This clone turned up a few times. V gene TRBV4-3 combines with J gene TRBJ2-7, with D uncertain. There are 17 residues in the CDR3. V gave up 0 bases and J gave up 0 bases, with 15 bases separating them. Germline V lookup: CDR1 LGHNA, CDR2 YSLEER. CDR3 DNA sequence: TGCGCCAGCAGCCAAGAATCATCTAGTCCCTCCTCCTACGAGCAGTACTTC. Translation: CASSQESSSPSSYEQYF.

In this sample, this clone turned up a few times. V is TRBV28 and J is TRBJ2-3, with D possibly TRBD1 on 6 matching bases. Trimming cost V 5 bases and J 0 bases, with 15 bases left between them. CDR1 MDHEN and CDR2 SYDVKM come from the germline V gene. The CDR3 extends over 16 amino acids. CDR3 coding DNA: TGTGCCAGCAGTCCAACGGACAGTCCTAGCACAGATACGCAGTATTTT. Translating gives CASSPTDSPSTDTQYF.

This clone came up a few times. This chain uses TRBV5-6 with TRBJ2-2, with 7 bases fitting TRBD2. The CDR3 covers 16 residues. Germline loops: CDR1 SGHDT, CDR2 YYEEEE. The J segment lost 7 bases and the V segment lost 4 bases, leaving 13 bases of the junction unmatched. The CDR3 region is CASSDEPTSADGELFF. CDR3 in DNA: TGTGCCAGCAGCGATGAACCCACTAGCGCCGACGGGGAGCTGTTTTTT.

Only a few counts were recorded for this clone. The V call is TRBV28, the J call TRBJ2-1; D perhaps matches TRBD2 (6 bases). This CDR3 region has 14 residues. Deletions cut 4 bases from V and 8 bases from J, with 15 bases between. Looked up from germline, CDR1 is MDHEN and CDR2 is SYDVKM. As DNA, the CDR3 is TGTGCCAGCAGTTCCGGGGGAGTTGGCCATGAGCAGTTCTTC. As protein: CASSSGGVGHEQFF.

The rearrangement links TRBV6-6 to TRBJ1-1; 9 bases are shared with TRBD1. CDR1 and CDR2 from the germline V gene are MNHNY and SVGAGI (reference sequence). Unmatched junction bases numbered 11, after V lost 8 bases and J lost 4 bases. The CDR3 runs to 15 residues. The CDR3 protein is CASGTGGADFTEAFF. CDR3 bases: TGTGCCAGCGGAACAGGGGGCGCGGATTTCACTGAAGCTTTCTTT.

The J gene is TRBJ2-1, the V gene TRBV19; maybe TRBD2 (6 bases). The germline CDR1 and CDR2 sequences are LNHDA and SQIVND (reference sequence). This CDR3 spans 13 amino acids. Trimming cost V 5 bases and J 12 bases, with 17 bases left between them. The CDR3 sequence: CASSPGLPMRQFF. DNA of the CDR3: TGTGCCAGTAGTCCGGGACTTCCAATGAGGCAGTTCTTC. Full variable domain (rest looked up from reference TRBV19 and TRBJ2-1): DGGITQSPKYLFRKEGQNVTLSCEQNLNHDAMYWYRQDPGQGLRLIYYSQIVNDFQKGDIAEGYSVSREKKESFPLTVTSAQKNPTAFYLCASSPGLPMRQFFGPGTRLTVL.

This clone showed up just a few times. The chain links TRBV2 to TRBJ1-5; TRBD1 matches 9 bases. CDR1 and CDR2 (germline): SNHLY, FYNNEI. V lost 5 bases, J lost 11 bases, and 7 bases stayed unmatched. The CDR3 runs to 13 residues. For the CDR3, the DNA is TGTGCCAGCAGTCTAACAGGGGGCAGGACCCAGCATTTT. This codes for CASSLTGGRTQHF.

The rearrangement uses TRBV2 and TRBJ2-7; D call uncertain. The V end lost 10 bases, the J end lost 2 bases, and 9 bases lay between the germline ends. CDR3 length: 11 residues. Germline CDR1 and CDR2: SNHLY and FYNNEI. The DNA of the CDR3 is TGTGCCACGTCCCGGGCCTACGAGCAGTACTTC. It codes for CATSRAYEQYF.

In this sample, this clone turned up a few times. The J gene is TRBJ1-5, the V gene TRBV2; 7 positions match TRBD1. Germline CDR1 SNHLY, CDR2 FYNNEI. The CDR3 consists of 14 residues. V was pared by 2 bases and J by 6 bases, with 4 bases of the junction left unmatched. CDR3 coding DNA: TGTGCCAGCAGTGAACAGACAGGGAGTCAGCCCCAGCATTTT. It is translated as CASSEQTGSQPQHF.

This clone was counted between two and nine times. The chain is built from TRBV30 and TRBJ2-7, with TRBD2 matching 7 bases. CDR1 and CDR2 from the germline V gene are GTSNPN and SVGIG (reference sequence). Germline trimming cut 0 bases from V and 7 bases from J; bases unmatched to any gene: 6. The CDR3 loop spans 13 amino acids. The CDR3 is CAWSVGGLGEQYF. CDR3 coding DNA: TGTGCCTGGAGTGTGGGGGGGTTGGGGGAGCAGTACTTC.

This chain joins TRBV5-1 and TRBJ1-5; 9 bases match TRBD1. The J segment lost 4 bases and the V segment lost 4 bases, leaving 6 bases of the junction unmatched. The CDR3 loop spans 15 amino acids. Germline CDR1 and CDR2: SGHRS and YFSETQ. CDR3 region: CASSPGQGGNQPQHF. Written as DNA, the CDR3 is TGCGCCAGCAGCCCGGGACAGGGAGGGAATCAGCCCCAGCATTTT.